A single sample is the source of the 19 T cell receptor beta chains below, sequenced in a study of blood T cell repertoires in COVID-19 (dated by TCRdb to 2020 to 2022). Library preparation used the immunoSEQ multiplex PCR assay. Entries here come from immuneACCESS through TCRdb and include only in-frame sequences with V and J called. Some clones fail to appear in such tables; in the studies checked, an unresolved V gene covers under half of the shortfall, and the cause of the remainder is unknown. The sample includes about 240,000 clones, with approximately 90% observed a single time. The top ten hold around 7.8% of the sample. The sequencing input was peripheral blood. Receptor source: a man in his 60s who had recovered from COVID-19.

This chain connects TRBV28 to TRBJ2-1, with 7 bases fitting TRBD2. This CDR3 region has 16 residues. The V and J ends lost 1 base and 7 bases, in that order; junction bases with no gene match: 10. Looked up from germline, CDR1 is MDHEN and CDR2 is SYDVKM. CDR3 sequence reads: CASSLSGGGARNEQFF. The CDR3 nucleotides are TGTGCCAGCAGTTTATCGGGGGGAGGGGCGAGGAATGAGCAGTTCTTC. The whole variable domain, remainder taken from reference TRBV28 and TRBJ2-1, is DVKVTQSSRYLVKRTGEKVFLECVQDMDHENMFWYRQDPGLGLRLIYFSYDVKMKEKGDIPEGYSVSREKKERFSLILESASTNQTSMYLCASSLSGGGARNEQFFGPGTRLTVL.

V usage is TRBV12-5 and J usage is TRBJ1-1; D gene unclear. The CDR3 loop spans 11 amino acids. V lost 3 bases and J lost 6, with 5 bases in between. The germline V gene has CDR1 LGHNT and CDR2 FRNRAP. The CDR3 nucleotides read TGTGCTAGTGGTTTCCCCGCTGAAGCTTTCTTT. It codes for CASGFPAEAFF.

V and J are TRBV10-3 and TRBJ2-7; D remains ambiguous. Trimming pared 8 bases from V and 3 bases from J, leaving 5 bases between. This CDR3 is 10 amino acids long. The germline gives CDR1 ENHRY, CDR2 SYGVKD. CDR3 sequence (DNA): TGTGCCATCGGCAACTACGAGCAGTACTTC. Residues: CAIGNYEQYF.

This chain connects TRBV6-1 to TRBJ2-1; perhaps TRBD2 as D (7 bases). The length of the CDR3 is 16 residues. Germline-derived CDR1 and CDR2 are MNHNS and SASEGT. Trimming removed 1 base at V and 4 bases at J, with 14 bases between. This chain's CDR3 is CASSEGVGGGYNEQFF. Written as DNA, the CDR3 is TGTGCCAGCAGTGAAGGGGTAGGGGGAGGGTACAATGAGCAGTTCTTC.

V is TRBV21-1 and J is TRBJ2-7; TRBD1, the D gene given by the table, was not confirmed from the DNA. TRBV21-1 is a listed pseudogene. The CDR3 is 16 residues long. In DNA form, the CDR3 reads TGTGCCAGCAGCAAAGTTGGGACAGGGGAAACCTACGAGCAGTACTTC. This gives the protein CASSKVGTGETYEQYF.

This chain joins TRBV28 and TRBJ1-2, with D perhaps TRBD1 (6 bases). Looked up from germline, CDR1 is MDHEN and CDR2 is SYDVKM. There are 14 residues in the CDR3. V lost 3 bases and J 3 bases, leaving 11 bases between the germline ends. CDR3 protein: CASSLRQGHYGYTF. The CDR3 coding sequence is TGTGCCAGCAGTTTGCGTCAGGGGCACTATGGCTACACCTTC.

The chain recombines TRBV9 with TRBJ2-1; D possibly corresponds to TRBD2 (6 bases). Germline CDR1 is SGDLS and CDR2 is YYNGEE. The V and J ends lost 4 bases and 5 bases respectively, with 13 bases between them. The CDR3 loop spans 14 amino acids. In DNA form, the CDR3 reads TGTGCCAGCAGCCGGGCTAGCGAGAACAATGAGCAGTTCTTC. Protein: CASSRASENNEQFF.

The rearrangement links TRBV6-6 to TRBJ2-7; 12 nucleotides agree with TRBD1. The CDR3 loop spans 13 amino acids. V shed 8 bases and J 7 bases; nucleotides not matched to a gene: 6. Germline V gene data show CDR1 as MNHNY and CDR2 as SVGAGI (reference sequence). Here the CDR3 DNA reads TGTGCCAGCCGGGACAGGGGGCCGCAGGAGCAGTACTTC. Translated, it gives CASRDRGPQEQYF.

The genes are TRBV5-1 and TRBJ1-6; 7 positions agree with TRBD1. The V and J ends lost 4 bases and 5 bases, in that order; junction bases with no gene match: 9. The CDR3 contains 16 residues. Germline-derived CDR1 and CDR2 are SGHRS and YFSETQ. CDR3 region: CASSPERGPNNSPLHF. The CDR3 DNA sequence: TGCGCCAGCAGCCCCGAAAGGGGGCCGAATAATTCACCCCTCCACTTT.

The CDR3 DNA sequence: TGTGCCAGCAGCCCGCTACTAGCGGGGAGGGTCACAGATACGCAGTATTTT. Translated, it gives CASSPLLAGRVTDTQYF. The V call is TRBV3-1 (or the pseudogene TRBV3-2), the J call TRBJ2-3; TRBD2 agrees at 10 bases. The V gene end was trimmed by 4 bases and the J gene end by 2 bases; junction bases not matched to a gene: 9. In germline, CDR1 is LGHDT, CDR2 YNNKEL (reference sequence). The CDR3 covers 17 residues.

CDR3: CASSLGGDASYEQYF. CDR3 in DNA: TGTGCCAGCAGCTTAGGAGGAGACGCCTCCTACGAGCAGTACTTC. The chain links TRBV11-2 to TRBJ2-7; D not certain. This CDR3 is 15 amino acids long. With 1 base removed from V and 0 bases from J, the gap between germline ends came to 10 bases. The germline gives CDR1 SGHAT, CDR2 FQNNGV.

A note on this clone: This specimen includes other DNA sequences encoding the same CDR3. This chain connects TRBV2 to TRBJ1-5; no clear D gene. CDR1 and CDR2 from the germline V gene are SNHLY and FYNNEI. The V and J ends lost 0 bases and 9 bases respectively, with 9 bases between them. The CDR3 contains 13 residues. CDR3 sequence reads: CASSEALRLPQHF. The CDR3, as DNA: TGTGCCAGCAGTGAAGCGCTTAGACTGCCCCAGCATTTT.

The rearrangement uses TRBV5-4 and TRBJ2-7; 9 nucleotides align to TRBD1. Germline lookup yields CDR1 SGHNT and CDR2 YYREEE (reference sequence). This CDR3 is built from 15 residues. Trimming removed 0 bases from V and 3 bases from J; junction bases left unmatched: 4. Here the CDR3 reads CASSLADRGCYEQYF. The CDR3 DNA is TGTGCCAGCAGCTTGGCCGACAGGGGGTGCTACGAGCAGTACTTC.

This chain links TRBV5-1 with TRBJ1-1; TRBD1 aligns across 8 bases. The CDR3 runs to 13 residues. V shed 4 bases, J shed 6 bases, and the junction held 5 bases outside the gene matches. Germline CDR1 SGHRS, CDR2 YFSETQ. The DNA of the CDR3 is TGCGCCAGCAGCGTGACAGGGGCCCCTGAAGCTTTCTTT. As protein: CASSVTGAPEAFF.

The rearrangement links TRBV10-2 to TRBJ2-2; D may be TRBD2 (5 bases). The CDR3 runs 15 residues. Germline V gene lookup returns CDR1 WSHSY and CDR2 SAAADI. Between the trimmed V and J ends, which lost 0 bases and 4 bases, there was a span of 9 bases. As DNA, the CDR3 is TGCGCCAGCAGTGAGTCTCTAGCCGGCACCGGGGAGCTGTTTTTT. It encodes CASSESLAGTGELFF.

The rearrangement uses TRBV7-9 and TRBJ2-7; D is perhaps TRBD2 (7 bases). The germline V gene encodes CDR1 SEHNR and CDR2 FQNEAQ (reference sequence). The V end lost 0 bases, the J end lost 0 bases, and 12 bases lay between the germline ends. The CDR3 totals 16 residues. The CDR3: CASSLAGGGSSYEQYV. Written as DNA, the CDR3 is TGTGCCAGCAGCTTAGCGGGAGGGGGGAGCTCCTACGAGCAGTACGTC.

This chain connects TRBV30 to TRBJ1-3; possible D gene TRBD1, 5 bases. Deletions cut 5 bases from V and 3 bases from J, with 14 bases between. The CDR3 contains 14 residues. Germline V CDR1 and CDR2: GTSNPN, SVGIG (reference sequence). The CDR3 loop reads CAWGKGDFGNTIYF. The CDR3 DNA is TGTGCCTGGGGGAAAGGGGATTTTGGAAACACCATATATTTT.

CDR3 amino acids: CASSFEDRGRDTQYF. The CDR3 coding sequence is TGTGCCAGCAGCTTTGAGGACAGGGGGCGGGATACGCAGTATTTT. This sequence joins TRBV5-6 and TRBJ2-3; TRBD1 agrees at 11 bases. The CDR3 is 15 residues long. Germline CDR1 and CDR2: SGHDT and YYEEEE. J gave up 6 bases and V 2 bases, and 5 bases lay outside the gene matches.

In its sample, this clone was seen a few times. The chain couples TRBV6-1 to TRBJ1-2; the match to TRBD1 covers 7 bases. With 3 bases clipped from V and 4 bases from J, the junction kept 11 bases outside the gene matches. Germline V gene data show CDR1 as MNHNS and CDR2 as SASEGT. The CDR3 contains 16 residues. The CDR3 nucleotides read TGTGCCAGCAGTGATCGGAACCGGGACAGAAGCTATGGCTACACCTTC. Encoded protein: CASSDRNRDRSYGYTF.